This T cell receptor (beta chain) was sequenced for a study of regulatory T cells in long-lasting Graves disease. To make TCR beta libraries, researchers used iRepertoire HTBI primers and Arm-PCR of CDR3 regions. MiXCR, run by TCRdb on the multiplex PCR reads, gives a single entry per CDR3 protein. The sample contains a few hundred thousand distinct CDR3 sequences, about a quarter of which appear only once. The time point: persistent/refractory GD, antithyroid drugs over 5 years with positive TRAb. The TCR library was made from RNA extracted from PBMCs. CDR3 length equals 15 residues. CDR1 and CDR2 from the germline V gene are SGDLS and YYNGEE. V was trimmed by 2 bases and J by 2 bases, leaving 8 bases between them.

The sample consisted of peripheral blood mononuclear cells (PBMCs), taken when the disease was refractory, from a patient treated with antithyroid drugs. The receptor was isolated from a female donor with Graves disease. The V gene is TRBV9, the J gene TRBJ2-6, with a possible D match to TRBD1 (5 bases). The chain's CDR3 is CASSVLRAGANVLTF. The DNA of the CDR3 is TGTGCCAGCAGCGTGCTCAGGGCTGGGGCCAACGTCCTGACTTTC. The full variable domain, completed using reference TRBV9 and TRBJ2-6, is DSGVTQTPKHLITATGQRVTLRCSPRSGDLSVYWYQQSLDQGLQFLIQYYNGEERAKGNILERFSAQQFPDLHSELNLSSLELGDSALYFCASSVLRAGANVLTFGAGSRLTVL.